Detailed here is one TCR beta chain. Its target is not known. This record comes from a study of response to subunit inactivated influenza vaccine. Overall study findings and caveats: T cells newly recruited by each seasonal influenza vaccination are few, the authors suggested.

One entry per CDR3 protein, called by TCRdb with MiXCR from the RT-PCR reads. Found here are around 580,000 distinct CDR3 sequences, about an eighth of them singletons; the top ten hold 9.5% to 13%. Germline loops: CDR1 SGHTA, CDR2 FQGNSA. V was clipped by 4 bases and J by 0 bases, with 12 bases between them. The CDR3 contains 15 residues. This material consisted of PBMCs from blood, taken on the day of vaccination. This TCR was sampled from a man between 50 and 59 years old who received an inactivated influenza vaccine. This rearrangement joins TRBV7-2 to TRBJ1-2, with D perhaps TRBD1 (6 bases). CDR3 amino acids: CASSYDRRPNYGYTF. In nucleotides, the CDR3 is TGTGCCAGCAGCTACGACAGGCGCCCTAACTATGGCTACACCTTC.